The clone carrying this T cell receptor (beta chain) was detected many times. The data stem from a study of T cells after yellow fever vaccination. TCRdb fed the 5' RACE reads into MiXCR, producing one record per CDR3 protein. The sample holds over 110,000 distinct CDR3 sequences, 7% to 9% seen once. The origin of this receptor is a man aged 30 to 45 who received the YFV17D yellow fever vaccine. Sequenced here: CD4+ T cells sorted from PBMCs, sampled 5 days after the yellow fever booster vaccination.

CDR3 sequence reads: CAISVDVKLRSNEQFF. In nucleotides, the CDR3 is TGTGCCATCAGTGTTGACGTAAAATTGCGGTCCAATGAGCAGTTCTTC. V is TRBV10-3 and J is TRBJ2-1; D not resolved. Looked up from germline, CDR1 is ENHRY and CDR2 is SYGVKD. The CDR3 is 16 amino acids. V gave up 4 bases and J gave up 6 bases, with 19 bases separating them.